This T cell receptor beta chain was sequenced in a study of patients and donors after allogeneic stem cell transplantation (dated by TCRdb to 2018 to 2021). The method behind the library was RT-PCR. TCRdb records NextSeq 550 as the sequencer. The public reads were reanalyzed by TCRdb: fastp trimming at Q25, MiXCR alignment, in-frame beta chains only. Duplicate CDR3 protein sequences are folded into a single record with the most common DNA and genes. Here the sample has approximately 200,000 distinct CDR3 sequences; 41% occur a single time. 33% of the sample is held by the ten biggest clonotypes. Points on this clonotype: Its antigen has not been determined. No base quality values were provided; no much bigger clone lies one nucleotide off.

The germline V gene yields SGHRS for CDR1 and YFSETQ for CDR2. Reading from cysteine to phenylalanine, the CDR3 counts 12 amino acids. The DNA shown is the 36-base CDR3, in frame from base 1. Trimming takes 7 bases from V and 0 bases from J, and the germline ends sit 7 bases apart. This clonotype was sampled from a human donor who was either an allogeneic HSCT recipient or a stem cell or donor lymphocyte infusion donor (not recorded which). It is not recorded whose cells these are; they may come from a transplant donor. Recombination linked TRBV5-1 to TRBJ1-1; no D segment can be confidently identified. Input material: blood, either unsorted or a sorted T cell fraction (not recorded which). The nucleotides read TGCGCCAGCGGCAGCCTGAACACTGAAGCTTTCTTT. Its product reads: CASGSLNTEAFF.